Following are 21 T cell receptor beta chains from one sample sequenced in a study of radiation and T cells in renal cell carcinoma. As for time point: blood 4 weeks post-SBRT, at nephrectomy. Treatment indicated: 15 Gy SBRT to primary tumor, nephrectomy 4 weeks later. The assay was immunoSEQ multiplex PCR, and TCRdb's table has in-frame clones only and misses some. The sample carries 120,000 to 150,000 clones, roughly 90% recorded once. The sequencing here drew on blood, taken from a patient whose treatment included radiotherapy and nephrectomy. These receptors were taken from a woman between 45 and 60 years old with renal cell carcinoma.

The CDR3 protein is CASSQDLRTAYGYTF. DNA for the CDR3: TGCGCCAGCAGCCAAGATTTGAGGACAGCCTATGGCTACACCTTC. The rearrangement links TRBV4-1 to TRBJ1-2; the D gene is possibly TRBD1 (6 bases). CDR3 length equals 15 residues. Looked up from germline, CDR1 is MGHRA and CDR2 is YSYEKL. The V end was cut by 0 bases, the J end by 4 bases, with 12 bases between.

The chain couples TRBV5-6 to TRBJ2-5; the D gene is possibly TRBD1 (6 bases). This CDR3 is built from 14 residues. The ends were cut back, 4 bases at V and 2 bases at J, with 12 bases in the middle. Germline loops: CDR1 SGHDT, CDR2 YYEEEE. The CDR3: CASSEGQLQETQYF. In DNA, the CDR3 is TGTGCCAGCAGCGAAGGACAGCTACAAGAGACCCAGTACTTC.

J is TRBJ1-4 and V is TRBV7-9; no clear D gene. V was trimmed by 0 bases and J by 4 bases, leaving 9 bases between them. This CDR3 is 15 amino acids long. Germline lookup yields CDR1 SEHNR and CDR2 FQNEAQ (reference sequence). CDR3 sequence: CASSLALGLNEKLFF. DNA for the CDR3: TGTGCCAGCAGCTTAGCGCTAGGCCTTAATGAAAAACTGTTTTTT.

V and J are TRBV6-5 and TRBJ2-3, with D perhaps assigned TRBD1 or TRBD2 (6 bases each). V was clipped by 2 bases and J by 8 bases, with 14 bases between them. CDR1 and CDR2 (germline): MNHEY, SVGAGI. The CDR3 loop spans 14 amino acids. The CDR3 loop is CASSYGGQSGTQYF. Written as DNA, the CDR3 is TGTGCCAGCAGTTACGGGGGGCAAAGTGGTACGCAGTATTTT.

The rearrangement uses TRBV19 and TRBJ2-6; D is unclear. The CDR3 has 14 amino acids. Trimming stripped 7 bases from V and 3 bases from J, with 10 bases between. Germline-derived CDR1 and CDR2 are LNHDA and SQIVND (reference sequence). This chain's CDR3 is CASNRESGANVLTF. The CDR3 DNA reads TGTGCCAGTAACCGCGAGAGTGGGGCCAACGTCCTGACTTTC. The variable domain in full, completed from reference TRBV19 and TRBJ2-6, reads DGGITQSPKYLFRKEGQNVTLSCEQNLNHDAMYWYRQDPGQGLRLIYYSQIVNDFQKGDIAEGYSVSREKKESFPLTVTSAQKNPTAFYLCASNRESGANVLTFGAGSRLTVL.

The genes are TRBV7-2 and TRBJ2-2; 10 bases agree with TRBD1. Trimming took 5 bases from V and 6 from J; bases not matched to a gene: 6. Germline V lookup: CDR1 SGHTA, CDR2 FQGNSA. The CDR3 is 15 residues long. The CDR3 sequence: CASSGTGVNAGELFF. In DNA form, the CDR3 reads TGTGCCAGCAGCGGGACAGGGGTGAATGCCGGGGAGCTGTTTTTT.

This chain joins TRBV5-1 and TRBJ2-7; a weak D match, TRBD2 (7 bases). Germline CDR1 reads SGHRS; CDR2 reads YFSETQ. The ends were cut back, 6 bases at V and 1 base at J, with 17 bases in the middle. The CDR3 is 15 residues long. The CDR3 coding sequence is TGCGCCAGCACCATCCTAGGGGGAGGGTCCTACGAGCAGTACTTC. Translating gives CASTILGGGSYEQYF.

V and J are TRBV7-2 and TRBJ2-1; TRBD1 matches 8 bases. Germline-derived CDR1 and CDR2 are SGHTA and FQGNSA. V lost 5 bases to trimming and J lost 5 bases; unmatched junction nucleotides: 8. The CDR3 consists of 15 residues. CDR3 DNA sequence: TGTGCCAGCAGCCCGAGACAGGGGAAACACAATGAGCAGTTCTTC. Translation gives CASSPRQGKHNEQFF.

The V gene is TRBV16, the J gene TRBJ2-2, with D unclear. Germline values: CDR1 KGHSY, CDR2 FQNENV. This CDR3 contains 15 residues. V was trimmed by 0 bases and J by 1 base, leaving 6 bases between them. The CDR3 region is CASSQSDLNTGELFF. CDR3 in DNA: TGTGCCAGCAGCCAATCGGATTTGAACACCGGGGAGCTGTTTTTT.

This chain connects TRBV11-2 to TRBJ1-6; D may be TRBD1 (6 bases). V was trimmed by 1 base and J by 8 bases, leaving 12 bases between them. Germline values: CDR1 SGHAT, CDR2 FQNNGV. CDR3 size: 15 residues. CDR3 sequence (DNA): TGTGCCAGCAGCTTAGTGTCCAGGGGAGATTCACCCCTCCACTTT. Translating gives CASSLVSRGDSPLHF.

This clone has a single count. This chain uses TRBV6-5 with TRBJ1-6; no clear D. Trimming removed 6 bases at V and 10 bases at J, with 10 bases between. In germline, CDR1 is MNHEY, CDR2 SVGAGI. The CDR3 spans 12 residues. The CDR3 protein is CASSLLESPLHF. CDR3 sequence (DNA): TGTGCCAGCAGCCTGTTAGAGTCACCCCTCCACTTT.

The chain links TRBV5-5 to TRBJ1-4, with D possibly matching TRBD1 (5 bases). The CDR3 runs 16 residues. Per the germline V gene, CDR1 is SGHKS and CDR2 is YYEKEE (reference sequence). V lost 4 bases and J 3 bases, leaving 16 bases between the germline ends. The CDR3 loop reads CASSTGDGPSNEKLFF. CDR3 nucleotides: TGTGCCAGCAGCACCGGGGACGGCCCGTCTAATGAAAAACTGTTTTTT.

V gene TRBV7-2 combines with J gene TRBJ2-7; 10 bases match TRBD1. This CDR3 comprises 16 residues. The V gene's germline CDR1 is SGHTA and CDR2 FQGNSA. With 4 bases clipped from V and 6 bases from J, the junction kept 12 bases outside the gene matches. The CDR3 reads CASSYGLRQGAPEQYF. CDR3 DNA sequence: TGTGCCAGCAGCTACGGCCTGCGACAGGGGGCGCCCGAGCAGTACTTC.

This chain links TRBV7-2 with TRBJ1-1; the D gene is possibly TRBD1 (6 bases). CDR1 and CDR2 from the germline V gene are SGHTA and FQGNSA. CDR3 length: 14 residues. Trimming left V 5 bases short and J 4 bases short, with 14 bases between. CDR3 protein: CASSPHREVTEAFF. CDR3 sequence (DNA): TGTGCCAGCAGCCCCCACAGGGAGGTCACTGAAGCTTTCTTT.

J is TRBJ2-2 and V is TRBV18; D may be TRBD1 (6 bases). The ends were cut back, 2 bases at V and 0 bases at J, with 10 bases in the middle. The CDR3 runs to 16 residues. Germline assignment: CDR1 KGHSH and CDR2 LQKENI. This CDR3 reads CASSPVGGSNTGELFF. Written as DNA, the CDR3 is TGTGCCAGCTCACCAGTTGGGGGCTCGAACACCGGGGAGCTGTTTTTT.

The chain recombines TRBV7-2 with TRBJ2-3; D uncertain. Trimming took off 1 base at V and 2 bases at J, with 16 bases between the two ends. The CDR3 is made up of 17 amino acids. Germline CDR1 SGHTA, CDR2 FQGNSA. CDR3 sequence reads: CASSLVVLLTNTDTQYF. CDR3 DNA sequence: TGTGCCAGCAGCTTAGTGGTCCTGCTCACTAACACAGATACGCAGTATTTT.

The CDR3: CAAAGGGASLGLEQFF. In nucleotides, the CDR3 is TGTGCCGCAGCTGGAGGGGGGGCCTCACTTGGTCTTGAGCAGTTCTTC. This rearrangement joins TRBV5-4 to TRBJ2-1; TRBD2 is a possible D gene (7 bases). Germline CDR1 SGHNT, CDR2 YYREEE (reference sequence). The CDR3 runs to 16 residues. The V end lost 10 bases, the J end lost 9 bases, and 29 bases lay between the germline ends.

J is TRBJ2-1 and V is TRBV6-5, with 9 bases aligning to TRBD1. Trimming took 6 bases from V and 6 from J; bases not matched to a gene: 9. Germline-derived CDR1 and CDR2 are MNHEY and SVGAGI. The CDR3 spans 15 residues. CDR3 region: CASSTDRGNRNEQFF. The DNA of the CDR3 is TGTGCCAGCAGCACAGACAGGGGGAACCGCAATGAGCAGTTCTTC.

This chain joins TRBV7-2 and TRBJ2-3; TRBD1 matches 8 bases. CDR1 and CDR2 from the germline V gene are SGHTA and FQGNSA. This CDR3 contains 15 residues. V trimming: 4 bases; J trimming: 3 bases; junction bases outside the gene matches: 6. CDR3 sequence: CASSYRQGLTDTQYF. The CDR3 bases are TGTGCCAGCAGCTACCGACAGGGGTTGACAGATACGCAGTATTTT.

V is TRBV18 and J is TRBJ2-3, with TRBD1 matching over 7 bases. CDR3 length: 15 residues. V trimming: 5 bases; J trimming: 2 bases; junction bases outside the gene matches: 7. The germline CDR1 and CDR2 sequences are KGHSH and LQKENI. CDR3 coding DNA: TGTGCCAGCTCAACTACGACAGGGCACACAGATACGCAGTATTTT. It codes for CASSTTTGHTDTQYF.

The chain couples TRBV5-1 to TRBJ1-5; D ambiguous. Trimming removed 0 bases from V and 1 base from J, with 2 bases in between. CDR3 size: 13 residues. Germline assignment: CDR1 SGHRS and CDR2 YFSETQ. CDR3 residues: CASSLGSNQPQHF. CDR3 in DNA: TGCGCCAGCAGCTTGGGAAGCAATCAGCCCCAGCATTTT.